These 20 T cell receptor beta chains originate from one sample sequenced in a study of sequential checkpoint blockade in melanoma. Produced via immunoSEQ multiplex PCR; TCRdb's table is partial and in-frame only. The top ten clones hold 1.6% of a sample with some 40,000 clones, approximately 30% of them seen once. Treatment defined: randomized to nivolumab then ipilimumab (arm A) or the reverse (arm B). The sample consisted of tumor tissue (inferred from file names), taken from a patient given nivolumab and ipilimumab in sequence. These receptors were obtained from a human donor with melanoma.

In its sample, this clone was seen a few times. The chain uses TRBV28 and TRBJ1-2, with D unclear. There are 13 residues in the CDR3. Between the trimmed V and J ends, which lost 2 bases and 2 bases, there was a span of 6 bases. Germline-derived CDR1 and CDR2 are MDHEN and SYDVKM. CDR3 in DNA: TGTGCCAGCAGTTTAAGAGGGAACTATGGCTACACCTTC. It is translated as CASSLRGNYGYTF.

There are a few counts of this clone. The chain has TRBV19 and TRBJ1-2, with TRBD1 matching over 7 bases. The CDR3 extends over 14 amino acids. CDR1 LNHDA and CDR2 SQIVND come from the germline V gene (reference sequence). The junction had 2 bases not matched to a gene; V was cut back by 1 base and J by 3 bases. CDR3 amino acids: CASSIVQGYYGYTF. CDR3 coding DNA: TGTGCCAGTAGTATAGTACAGGGGTACTATGGCTACACCTTC.

There are a few counts of this clone. This rearrangement joins TRBV11-3 to TRBJ1-4; the D is unclear. This CDR3 is built from 14 residues. The V end was cut by 2 bases, the J end by 4 bases, with 8 bases between. Germline lookup yields CDR1 SGHNT and CDR2 YENEEA. CDR3 coding DNA: TGTGCCAGCAGCTTATCGATTGGTAATGAAAAACTGTTTTTT. This sequence encodes CASSLSIGNEKLFF. The complete variable domain, with remaining parts taken from reference TRBV11-3 and TRBJ1-4, reads EAGVVQSPRYKIIEKKQPVAFWCNPISGHNTLYWYLQNLGQGPELLIRYENEEAVDDSQLPKDRFSAERLKGVDSTLKIQPAELGDSAVYLCASSLSIGNEKLFFGSGTQLSVL.

This chain connects TRBV6-8 to TRBJ2-1; D is ambiguous. V lost 11 bases, J lost 7 bases, and 15 bases lay in between. The CDR3 loop spans 12 amino acids. Germline V CDR1 and CDR2: MNHGY, SAAAGT. CDR3 DNA: TGTGCCGTTCGAGATTTTAATAATGAGCAGTTCTTC. As protein: CAVRDFNNEQFF.

The chain employs TRBV29-1 and TRBJ2-3, with D possibly TRBD2 on 5 matching bases. Germline V gene sequence: CDR1 SQVTM, CDR2 ANQGSEA. CDR3 size: 12 residues. Trimming removed 7 bases from V and 6 bases from J, with 14 bases in between. The CDR3 coding sequence is TGCAGCGGGGCCAAATTAGCGGATACGCAGTATTTT. This sequence encodes CSGAKLADTQYF.

The chain has TRBV5-1 and TRBJ1-1; D is uncertain. The CDR3 is 14 amino acids. Germline CDR1 is SGHRS and CDR2 is YFSETQ. The ends were cut back, 0 bases at V and 1 base at J, with 7 bases in the middle. The CDR3 nucleotides read TGCGCCAGCAGCTTGGTCGGAGGGAACACTGAAGCTTTCTTT. It yields the protein CASSLVGGNTEAFF.

This clone was counted only a few times. The rearrangement joins TRBV6-8 to TRBJ2-7; 10 positions agree with TRBD2. The germline CDR1 and CDR2 sequences are MNHGY and SAAAGT. The V segment lost 4 bases and the J segment 2 bases; nucleotides outside the gene matches: 11. This CDR3 has 17 residues. The CDR3 DNA reads TGTGCCAGCAGTTTCTCCGCCCTAGCGGGGGTTCCCTACGAGCAGTACTTC. Translated, it gives CASSFSALAGVPYEQYF.

The V and J genes are TRBV5-1 and TRBJ2-3, with 15 nucleotides matching TRBD2. In germline, CDR1 is SGHRS, CDR2 YFSETQ. Germline trimming cut 4 bases from V and 4 bases from J; bases unmatched to any gene: 4. The CDR3 is made up of 16 amino acids. The CDR3 DNA is TGCGCCAGCAGCACTGGACTAGCGGGGGGGTCAGATACGCAGTATTTT. This gives the protein CASSTGLAGGSDTQYF.

In its sample, this clone was seen many times. The chain couples TRBV6-8 to TRBJ2-1; maybe TRBD2 (5 bases). The CDR3 spans 13 residues. CDR1 and CDR2 from the germline V gene are MNHGY and SAAAGT. V was trimmed by 5 bases and J by 10 bases, leaving 15 bases between them. This CDR3 reads CASSTTAGGEQFF. The CDR3 DNA reads as TGTGCCAGCAGTACCACCGCGGGTGGCGAGCAGTTCTTC.

This chain connects TRBV5-1 to TRBJ1-1; D perhaps matches TRBD1 (5 bases). The CDR3 runs 15 residues. Trimming took 3 bases from V and 0 from J, leaving 12 bases between them. The germline V gene encodes CDR1 SGHRS and CDR2 YFSETQ. For the CDR3, the DNA is TGCGCCAGCAGCTCCCGAGGGGTTATGAACACTGAAGCTTTCTTT. It translates to CASSSRGVMNTEAFF.

J is TRBJ1-2 and V is TRBV10-3; 7 positions match TRBD1. The germline gives CDR1 ENHRY, CDR2 SYGVKD. This CDR3 region has 14 residues. V trimming: 2 bases; J trimming: 9 bases; junction bases outside the gene matches: 9. In DNA, the CDR3 is TGTGCCATCAGTGAGGGGCCGGGACAGATGAGCTACACCTTC. Translating gives CAISEGPGQMSYTF.

There are many counts of this clone. This chain uses TRBV9 with TRBJ2-3; D might be TRBD1 (6 bases). This CDR3 has 17 amino acids. Trimming shortened V by 0 bases and J by 4 bases, and 18 bases separated the two germline ends. Germline V CDR1 and CDR2: SGDLS, YYNGEE. The CDR3 protein is CASSVEGDLAVSDTQYF. CDR3 DNA: TGTGCCAGCAGCGTAGAGGGGGATTTAGCCGTCTCAGATACGCAGTATTTT.

The V call is TRBV11-3, the J call TRBJ1-5, with TRBD1 matching over 7 bases. Germline CDR1 is SGHNT and CDR2 is YENEEA. V shed 3 bases and J 0 bases; nucleotides not matched to a gene: 11. The CDR3 sequence is 18 residues long. Written as DNA, the CDR3 is TGTGCCAGCAGCTTTTTTCCCCCAACAGGGGTTAGCAATCAGCCCCAGCATTTT. It yields the protein CASSFFPPTGVSNQPQHF. The full variable domain, rest sourced from reference TRBV11-3 and TRBJ1-5, is EAGVVQSPRYKIIEKKQPVAFWCNPISGHNTLYWYLQNLGQGPELLIRYENEEAVDDSQLPKDRFSAERLKGVDSTLKIQPAELGDSAVYLCASSFFPPTGVSNQPQHFGDGTRLSIL.

This clone occurred a few times. The V gene is TRBV10-3, the J gene TRBJ2-7, with D uncertain. Germline assignment: CDR1 ENHRY and CDR2 SYGVKD. The V end lost 2 bases, the J end lost 0 bases, and 8 bases lay between the germline ends. The CDR3 sequence is 14 residues long. CDR3 bases: TGTGCCATCAGTGAGGACTGGACCTCCTACGAGCAGTACTTC. It yields the protein CAISEDWTSYEQYF.

This chain uses TRBV6-8 with TRBJ1-5, with 9 bases matching TRBD1. CDR3 length: 15 residues. V lost 6 bases to trimming and J lost 6 bases; unmatched junction nucleotides: 9. Germline V gene data show CDR1 as MNHGY and CDR2 as SAAAGT. CDR3: CASSSGTGHFQPQHF. The CDR3 nucleotides read TGTGCCAGCAGCTCCGGGACAGGGCATTTTCAGCCCCAGCATTTT.

The V gene is TRBV30, the J gene TRBJ1-4, with D unclear. With 3 bases removed from V and 5 bases from J, the gap between germline ends came to 7 bases. The CDR3 is 12 amino acids. Germline V gene data show CDR1 as GTSNPN and CDR2 as SVGIG (reference sequence). CDR3 in amino acids: CAWRADNEKLFF. The CDR3 DNA is TGTGCCTGGAGAGCAGACAATGAAAAACTGTTTTTT. Supplemented by reference TRBV30 and TRBJ1-4, the full variable domain reads SQTIHQWPATLVQPVGSPLSLECTVEGTSNPNLYWYRQAAGRGLQLLFYSVGIGQISSEVPQNLSASRPQDRQFILSSKKLLLSDSGFYLCAWRADNEKLFFGSGTQLSVL.

The chain employs TRBV5-1 and TRBJ1-2; no definite D call. Germline loops: CDR1 SGHRS, CDR2 YFSETQ. The CDR3 spans 15 residues. Trimming left V 0 bases short and J 3 bases short, with 12 bases between. CDR3 sequence (DNA): TGCGCCAGCAGCTTGGAGTTATCAGGACACTATGGCTACACCTTC. As protein: CASSLELSGHYGYTF.

The V call is TRBV1, the J call TRBJ2-7; the D call TRBD2 from the table was never checked on the DNA. TRBV1 counts as a pseudogene. The CDR3 totals 19 residues. CDR3 loop: CASSQDEASGRPNSYEQYF. The CDR3 region has the DNA TGCGCCAGCAGCCAAGATGAGGCTAGCGGGAGGCCTAACTCCTACGAGCAGTACTTC.

The chain employs TRBV19 and TRBJ1-5; D ambiguous. This CDR3 has 14 residues. V shed 5 bases and J shed 9 bases, with 17 bases lying between them. Germline V gene sequence: CDR1 LNHDA, CDR2 SQIVND (reference sequence). The CDR3 DNA follows: TGTGCCAGTAGTGGCCGGCCGGCGGGTTCGCCCCAGCATTTT. Encoded protein: CASSGRPAGSPQHF.

This clone was observed a handful of times. The V call is TRBV11-3, the J call TRBJ2-2; TRBD1 is a possible D gene (6 bases). Germline-derived CDR1 and CDR2 are SGHNT and YENEEA. Trimming shortened V by 5 bases and J by 1 base, and 11 bases separated the two germline ends. CDR3 size: 15 residues. Here the CDR3 reads CASSVDSRNTGELFF. In DNA, the CDR3 is TGTGCCAGCAGCGTGGACAGCCGGAACACCGGGGAGCTGTTTTTT. The full variable domain, completed using reference TRBV11-3 and TRBJ2-2, is EAGVVQSPRYKIIEKKQPVAFWCNPISGHNTLYWYLQNLGQGPELLIRYENEEAVDDSQLPKDRFSAERLKGVDSTLKIQPAELGDSAVYLCASSVDSRNTGELFFGEGSRLTVL.